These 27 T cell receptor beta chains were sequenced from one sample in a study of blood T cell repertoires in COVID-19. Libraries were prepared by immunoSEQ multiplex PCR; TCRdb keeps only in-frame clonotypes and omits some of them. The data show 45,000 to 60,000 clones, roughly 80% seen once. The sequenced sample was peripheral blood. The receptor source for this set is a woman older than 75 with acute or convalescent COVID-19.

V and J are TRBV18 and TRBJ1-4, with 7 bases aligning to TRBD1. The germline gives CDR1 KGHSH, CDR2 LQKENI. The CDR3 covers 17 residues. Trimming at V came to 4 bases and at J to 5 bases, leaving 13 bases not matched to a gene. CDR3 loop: CASSLKEATGRNEKLFF. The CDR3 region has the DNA TGTGCCAGCTCACTAAAAGAAGCGACAGGGCGGAATGAAAAACTGTTTTTT.

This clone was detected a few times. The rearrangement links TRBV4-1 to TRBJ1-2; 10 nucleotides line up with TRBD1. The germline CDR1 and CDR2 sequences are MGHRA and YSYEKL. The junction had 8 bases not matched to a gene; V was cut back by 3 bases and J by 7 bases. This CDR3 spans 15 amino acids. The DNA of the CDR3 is TGCGCCAGCAGCCACGTCCGGGACAGGGGTTTTGGCTACACCTTC. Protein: CASSHVRDRGFGYTF.

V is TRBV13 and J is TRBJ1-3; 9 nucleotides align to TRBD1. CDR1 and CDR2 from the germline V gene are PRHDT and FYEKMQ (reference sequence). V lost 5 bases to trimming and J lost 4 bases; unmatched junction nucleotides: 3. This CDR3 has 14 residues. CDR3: CASSAGTGGNTIYF. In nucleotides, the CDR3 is TGTGCCAGCAGCGCTGGGACAGGGGGAAACACCATATATTTT.

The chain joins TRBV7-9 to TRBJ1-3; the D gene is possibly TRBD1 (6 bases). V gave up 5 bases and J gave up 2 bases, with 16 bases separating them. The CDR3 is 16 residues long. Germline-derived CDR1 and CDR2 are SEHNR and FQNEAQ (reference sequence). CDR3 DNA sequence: TGTGCCAGCAGCCTCGGGGGGCAGCCGGCTGGAAACACCATATATTTT. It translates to CASSLGGQPAGNTIYF.

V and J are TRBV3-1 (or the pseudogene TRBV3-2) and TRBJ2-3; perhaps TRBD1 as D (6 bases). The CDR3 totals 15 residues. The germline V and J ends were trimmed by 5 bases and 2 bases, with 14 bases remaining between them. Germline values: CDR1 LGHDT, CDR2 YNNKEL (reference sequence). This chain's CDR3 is CASSDHGTPTDTQYF. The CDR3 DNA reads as TGTGCCAGCAGCGATCACGGGACACCCACAGATACGCAGTATTTT.

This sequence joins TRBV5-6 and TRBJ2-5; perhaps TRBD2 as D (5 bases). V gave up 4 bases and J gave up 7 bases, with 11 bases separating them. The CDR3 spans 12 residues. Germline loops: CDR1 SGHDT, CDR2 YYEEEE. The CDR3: CASSQDRGTQYF. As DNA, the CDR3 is TGTGCCAGCAGCCAAGACCGGGGGACCCAGTACTTC.

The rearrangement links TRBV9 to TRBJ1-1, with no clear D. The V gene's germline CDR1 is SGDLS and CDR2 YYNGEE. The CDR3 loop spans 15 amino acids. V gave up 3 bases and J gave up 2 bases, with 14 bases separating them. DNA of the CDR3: TGTGCCAGCAGCGCTTTGACACTGGGCAACACTGAAGCTTTCTTT. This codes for CASSALTLGNTEAFF.

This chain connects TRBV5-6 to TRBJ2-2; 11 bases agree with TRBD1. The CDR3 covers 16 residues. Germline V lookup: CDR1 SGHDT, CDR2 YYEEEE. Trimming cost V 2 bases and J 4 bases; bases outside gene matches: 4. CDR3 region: CASSFLGTGGTGELFF. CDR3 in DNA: TGTGCCAGCAGCTTCTTGGGGACAGGGGGCACCGGGGAGCTGTTTTTT.

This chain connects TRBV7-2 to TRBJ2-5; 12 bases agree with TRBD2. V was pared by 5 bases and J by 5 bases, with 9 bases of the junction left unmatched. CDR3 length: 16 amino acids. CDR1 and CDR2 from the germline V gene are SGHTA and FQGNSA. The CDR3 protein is CASSPRGGTSGETQYF. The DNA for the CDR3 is TGTGCCAGCAGCCCCCGGGGGGGGACTAGCGGGGAGACCCAGTACTTC.

The CDR3 reads CASMLRQGAGYEQYF. CDR3 coding DNA: TGTGCCAGTATGCTGAGACAGGGGGCTGGCTACGAGCAGTACTTC. V usage is TRBV19 and J usage is TRBJ2-7; TRBD1 agrees at 10 bases. V lost 7 bases, J lost 3 bases, and 9 bases stayed unmatched. This CDR3 region has 15 residues. In germline, CDR1 is LNHDA, CDR2 SQIVND (reference sequence).

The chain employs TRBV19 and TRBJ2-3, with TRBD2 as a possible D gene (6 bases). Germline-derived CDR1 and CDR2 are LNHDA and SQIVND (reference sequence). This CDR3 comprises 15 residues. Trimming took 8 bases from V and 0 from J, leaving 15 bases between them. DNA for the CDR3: TGTGCCAGTCAGAGTCTCGGGACTAGCACAGATACGCAGTATTTT. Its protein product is CASQSLGTSTDTQYF.

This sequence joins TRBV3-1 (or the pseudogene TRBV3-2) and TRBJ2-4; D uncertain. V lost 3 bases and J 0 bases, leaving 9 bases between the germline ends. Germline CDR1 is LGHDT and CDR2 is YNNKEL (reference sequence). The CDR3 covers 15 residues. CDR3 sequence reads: CASSQTRLAKNIQYF. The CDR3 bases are TGTGCCAGCAGCCAGACACGCCTAGCCAAAAACATTCAGTACTTC.

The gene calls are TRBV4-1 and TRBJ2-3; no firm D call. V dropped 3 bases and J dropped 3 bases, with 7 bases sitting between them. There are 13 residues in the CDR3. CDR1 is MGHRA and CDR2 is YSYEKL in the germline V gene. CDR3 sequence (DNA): TGCGCCAGCAGCCATCCCCGGACAGATACGCAGTATTTT. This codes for CASSHPRTDTQYF.

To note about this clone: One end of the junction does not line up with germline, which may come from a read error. CDR3 DNA sequence: TGTGCTAGCAGCCGCGGACAGACCTACGAGCAGTACTTC. It encodes CASSRGQTYEQYF. The J gene is TRBJ2-7, the V gene TRBV7-7; perhaps TRBD1 as D (6 bases). The CDR3 extends over 13 amino acids. Germline CDR1 and CDR2: SSHAT and FNYEAQ (reference sequence).

The chain's CDR3 is CASSPGTSGSETQYF. The CDR3 DNA follows: TGTGCCAGCAGCCCCGGGACTAGCGGGAGTGAGACCCAGTACTTC. This chain uses TRBV7-9 with TRBJ2-5; 14 bases are a match to TRBD2. The junction had 4 bases not matched to a gene; V was cut back by 5 bases and J by 5 bases. The CDR3 is made up of 15 amino acids. Germline V CDR1 and CDR2: SEHNR, FQNEAQ (reference sequence).

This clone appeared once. CDR3 bases: TGTGCCAGCAGCCCGGGACAGGGGCTACAAGAGACCCAGTACTTC. Protein product: CASSPGQGLQETQYF. The chain links TRBV7-9 to TRBJ2-5, with 10 bases identical to TRBD1. Germline CDR1 reads SEHNR; CDR2 reads FQNEAQ (reference sequence). The length of the CDR3 is 15 residues. After removal of 5 bases from V and 2 bases from J, the junction contained 5 bases not matched to a gene.

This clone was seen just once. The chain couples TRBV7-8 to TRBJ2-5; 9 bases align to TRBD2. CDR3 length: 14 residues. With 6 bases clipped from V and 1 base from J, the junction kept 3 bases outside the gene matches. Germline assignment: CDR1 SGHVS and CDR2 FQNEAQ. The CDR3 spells CASSYSGGQETQYF. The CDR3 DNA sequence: TGTGCCAGCAGTTATAGCGGGGGCCAAGAGACCCAGTACTTC.

In DNA, the CDR3 is TGCGCCAGCAGCTTGGAGATAGCGGGGGGTTACAATGAGCAGTTCTTC. Residues: CASSLEIAGGYNEQFF. The genes are TRBV5-1 and TRBJ2-1, with 10 positions matching TRBD2. The junction had 4 bases not matched to a gene; V was cut back by 0 bases and J by 4 bases. Germline-derived CDR1 and CDR2 are SGHRS and YFSETQ. The CDR3 contains 16 residues.

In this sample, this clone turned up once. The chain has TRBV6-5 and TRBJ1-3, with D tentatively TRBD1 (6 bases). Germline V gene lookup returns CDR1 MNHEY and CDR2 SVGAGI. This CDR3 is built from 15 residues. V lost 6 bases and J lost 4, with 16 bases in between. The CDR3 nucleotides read TGTGCCAGCAGGGCCACGGACAGAAGAGGAAACACCATATATTTT. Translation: CASRATDRRGNTIYF.

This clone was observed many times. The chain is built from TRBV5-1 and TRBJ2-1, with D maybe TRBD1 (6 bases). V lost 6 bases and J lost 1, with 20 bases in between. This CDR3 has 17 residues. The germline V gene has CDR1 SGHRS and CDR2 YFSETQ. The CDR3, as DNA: TGCGCCAGCACCAATGCTCCACAGGGAAGGTCCTACAATGAGCAGTTCTTC. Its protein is CASTNAPQGRSYNEQFF.

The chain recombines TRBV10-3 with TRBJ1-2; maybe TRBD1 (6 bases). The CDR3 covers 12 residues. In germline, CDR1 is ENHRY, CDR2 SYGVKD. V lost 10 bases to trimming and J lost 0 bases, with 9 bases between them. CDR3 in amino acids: CATGQPNYGYTF. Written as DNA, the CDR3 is TGTGCCACCGGACAGCCTAACTATGGCTACACCTTC.

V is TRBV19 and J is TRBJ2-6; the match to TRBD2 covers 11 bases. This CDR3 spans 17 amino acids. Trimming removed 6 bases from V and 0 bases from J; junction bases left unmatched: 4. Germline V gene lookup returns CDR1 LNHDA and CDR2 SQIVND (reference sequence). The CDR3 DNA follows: TGTGCCAGTAGGTCTAGCGGGGGGCGCTCTGGGGCCAACGTCCTGACTTTC. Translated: CASRSSGGRSGANVLTF.

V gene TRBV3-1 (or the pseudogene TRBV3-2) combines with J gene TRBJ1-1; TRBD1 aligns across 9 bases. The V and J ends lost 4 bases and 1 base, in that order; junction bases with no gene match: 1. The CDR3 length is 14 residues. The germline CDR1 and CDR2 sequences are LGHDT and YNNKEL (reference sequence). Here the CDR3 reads CASSRQGGNTEAFF. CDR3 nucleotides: TGTGCCAGCAGCCGACAGGGGGGGAACACTGAAGCTTTCTTT.

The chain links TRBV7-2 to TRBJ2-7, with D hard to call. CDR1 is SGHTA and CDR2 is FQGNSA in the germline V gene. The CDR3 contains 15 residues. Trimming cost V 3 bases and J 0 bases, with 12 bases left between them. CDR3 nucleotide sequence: TGTGCCAGCAGCTTTCTAAAATCAAGCTCCTACGAGCAGTACTTC. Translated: CASSFLKSSSYEQYF.

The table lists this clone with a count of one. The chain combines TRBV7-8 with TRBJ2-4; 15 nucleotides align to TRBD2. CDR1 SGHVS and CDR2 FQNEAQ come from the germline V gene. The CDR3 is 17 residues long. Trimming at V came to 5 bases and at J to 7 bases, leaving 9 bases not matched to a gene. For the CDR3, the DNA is TGTGCCAGCAGCCAGACCGGGACTAGCGGGGGGTCCAACATTCAGTACTTC. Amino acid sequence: CASSQTGTSGGSNIQYF. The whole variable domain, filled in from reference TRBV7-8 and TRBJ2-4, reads GAGVSQSPRYKVAKRGQDVALRCDPISGHVSLFWYQQALGQGPEFLTYFQNEAQLDKSGLPSDRFFAERPEGSVSTLKIQRTQQEDSAVYLCASSQTGTSGGSNIQYFGAGTRLSVL.

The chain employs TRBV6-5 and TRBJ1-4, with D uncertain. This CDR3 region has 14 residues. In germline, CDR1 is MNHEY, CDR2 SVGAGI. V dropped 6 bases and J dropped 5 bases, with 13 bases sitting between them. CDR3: CASSPEGGNEKLFF. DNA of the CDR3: TGTGCCAGCAGCCCGGAGGGAGGGAATGAAAAACTGTTTTTT.

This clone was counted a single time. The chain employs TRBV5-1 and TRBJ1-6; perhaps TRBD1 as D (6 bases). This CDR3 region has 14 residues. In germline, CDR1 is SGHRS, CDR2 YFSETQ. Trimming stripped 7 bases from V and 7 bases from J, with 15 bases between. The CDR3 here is CASRAGDQNSPLHF. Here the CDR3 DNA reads TGCGCCAGCCGGGCAGGGGACCAGAATTCACCCCTCCACTTT.